Below, 5 T cell receptor beta chains from the same sample are listed, as sequenced in a study of blood T cell repertoires in COVID-19. Profiled with immunoSEQ multiplex PCR; TCRdb holds only in-frame clones, not every one. The sample holds around 230,000 clones, 86% seen once. The source material was peripheral blood. The receptors derive from a man between 25 and 39 years old who had recovered from COVID-19.

This chain links TRBV4-1 with TRBJ2-7; 7 bases line up with TRBD1. The V segment lost 8 bases and the J segment 3 bases; nucleotides outside the gene matches: 10. The CDR3 totals 14 residues. Germline CDR1 and CDR2: MGHRA and YSYEKL. The CDR3 loop is CASRRQGGNYEQYF. CDR3 bases: TGCGCCAGCCGTCGACAGGGTGGTAACTACGAGCAGTACTTC.

The chain joins TRBV19 to TRBJ1-1, with D maybe TRBD1 (5 bases). The germline V gene has CDR1 LNHDA and CDR2 SQIVND (reference sequence). Trimming pared 5 bases from V and 7 bases from J, leaving 11 bases between. This CDR3 comprises 12 residues. Here the CDR3 DNA reads TGTGCCAGTAGTTGGGGCCAAATTGAAGCTTTCTTT. Protein sequence: CASSWGQIEAFF.

The V gene is TRBV5-1, the J gene TRBJ2-3; weak D call: TRBD2 (6 bases). Germline V gives CDR1 SGHRS, CDR2 YFSETQ. This CDR3 has 16 amino acids. V was trimmed by 0 bases and J by 0 bases, leaving 11 bases between them. The DNA of the CDR3 is TGCGCCAGCAGCTTGGCCGGGAGATCTAGCACAGATACGCAGTATTTT. Protein: CASSLAGRSSTDTQYF.

J is TRBJ2-6 and V is TRBV3-1 (or the pseudogene TRBV3-2), with D maybe TRBD1 (6 bases). V lost 6 bases and J lost 2, with 11 bases in between. Germline CDR1 reads LGHDT; CDR2 reads YNNKEL (reference sequence). This CDR3 has 15 amino acids. In DNA form, the CDR3 reads TGTGCCAGCAGGGTAGGGGGTACTGGGGCCAACGTCCTGACTTTC. Encoded protein: CASRVGGTGANVLTF.

The chain recombines TRBV7-2 with TRBJ1-3; TRBD1 aligns across 7 bases. The trim removed 5 bases at V and 7 bases at J, leaving 17 bases unmatched. Germline-derived CDR1 and CDR2 are SGHTA and FQGNSA. CDR3 size: 17 residues. The CDR3 coding sequence is TGTGCCAGCAGCCTCGTAGGGGTGGGACAGATATTGAACACCATATATTTT. As protein: CASSLVGVGQILNTIYF. The full variable domain, completed using reference TRBV7-2 and TRBJ1-3, is GAGVSQSPSNKVTEKGKDVELRCDPISGHTALYWYRQSLGQGLEFLIYFQGNSAPDKSGLPSDRFSAERTGGSVSTLTIQRTQQEDSAVYLCASSLVGVGQILNTIYFGEGSWLTVV.